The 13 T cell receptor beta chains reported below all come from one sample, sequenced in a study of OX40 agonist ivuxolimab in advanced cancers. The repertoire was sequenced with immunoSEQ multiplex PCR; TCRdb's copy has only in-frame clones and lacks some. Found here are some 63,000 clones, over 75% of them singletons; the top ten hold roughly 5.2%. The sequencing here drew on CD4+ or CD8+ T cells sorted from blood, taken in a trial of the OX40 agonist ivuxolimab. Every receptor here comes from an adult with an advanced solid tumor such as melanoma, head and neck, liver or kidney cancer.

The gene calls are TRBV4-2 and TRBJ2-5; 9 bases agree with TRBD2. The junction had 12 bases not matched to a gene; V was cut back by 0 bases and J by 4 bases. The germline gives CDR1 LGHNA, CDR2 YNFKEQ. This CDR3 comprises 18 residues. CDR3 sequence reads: CASSQDKGSGGRGETQYF. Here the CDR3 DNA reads TGTGCCAGCAGCCAAGATAAAGGTAGCGGGGGCCGGGGAGAGACCCAGTACTTC.

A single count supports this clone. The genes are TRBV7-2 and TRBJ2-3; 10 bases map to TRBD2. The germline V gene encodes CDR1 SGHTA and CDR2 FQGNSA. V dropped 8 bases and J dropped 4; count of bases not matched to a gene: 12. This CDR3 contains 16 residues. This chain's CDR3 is CASQRGGPGGADTQYF. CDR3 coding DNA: TGTGCCAGCCAGCGGGGGGGCCCAGGAGGCGCAGATACGCAGTATTTT. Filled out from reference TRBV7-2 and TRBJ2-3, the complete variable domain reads GAGVSQSPSNKVTEKGKDVELRCDPISGHTALYWYRQSLGQGLEFLIYFQGNSAPDKSGLPSDRFSAERTGGSVSTLTIQRTQQEDSAVYLCASQRGGPGGADTQYFGPGTRLTVL.

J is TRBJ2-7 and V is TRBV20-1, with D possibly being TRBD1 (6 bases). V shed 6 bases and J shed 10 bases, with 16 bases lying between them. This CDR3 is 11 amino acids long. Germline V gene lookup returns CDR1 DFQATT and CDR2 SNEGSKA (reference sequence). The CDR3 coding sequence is TGCAGTGCCCTGGTACAGGGCCGACAGTACTTC. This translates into CSALVQGRQYF.

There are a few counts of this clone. The CDR3 protein is CASSSPGGGSPLHF. The CDR3 region has the DNA TGTGCCAGCAGCTCCCCGGGAGGGGGCTCACCCCTCCACTTT. V gene TRBV5-6 combines with J gene TRBJ1-6, with 7 bases aligning to TRBD1. Germline lookup yields CDR1 SGHDT and CDR2 YYEEEE. The length of the CDR3 is 14 residues. V was pared by 3 bases and J by 10 bases, with 7 bases of the junction left unmatched.

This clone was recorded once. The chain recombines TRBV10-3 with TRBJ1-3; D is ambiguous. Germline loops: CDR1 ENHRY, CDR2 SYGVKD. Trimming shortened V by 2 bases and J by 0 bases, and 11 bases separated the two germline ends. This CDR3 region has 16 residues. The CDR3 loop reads CAISEPTSSSGNTIYF. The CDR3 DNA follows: TGTGCCATCAGTGAGCCAACCAGTAGCTCTGGAAACACCATATATTTT.

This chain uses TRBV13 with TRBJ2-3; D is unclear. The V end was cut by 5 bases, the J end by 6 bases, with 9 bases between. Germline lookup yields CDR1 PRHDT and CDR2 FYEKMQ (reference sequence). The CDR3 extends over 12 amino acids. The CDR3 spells CASSRSRDTQYF. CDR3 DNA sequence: TGTGCCAGCAGCCGCTCGCGGGATACGCAGTATTTT.

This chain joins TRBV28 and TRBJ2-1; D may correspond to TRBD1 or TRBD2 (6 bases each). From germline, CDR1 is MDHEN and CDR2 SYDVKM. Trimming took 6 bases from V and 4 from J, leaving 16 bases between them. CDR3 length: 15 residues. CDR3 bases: TGTGCCAGCAGAAGGGGGACTCCAAGATACAATGAGCAGTTCTTC. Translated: CASRRGTPRYNEQFF.

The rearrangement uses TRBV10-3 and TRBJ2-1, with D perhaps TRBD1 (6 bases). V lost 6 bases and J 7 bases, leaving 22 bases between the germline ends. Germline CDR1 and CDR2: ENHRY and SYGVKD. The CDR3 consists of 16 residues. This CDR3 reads CAISQFRGRGGNEQFF. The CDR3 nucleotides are TGTGCCATCAGCCAATTCAGGGGACGGGGTGGGAATGAGCAGTTCTTC.

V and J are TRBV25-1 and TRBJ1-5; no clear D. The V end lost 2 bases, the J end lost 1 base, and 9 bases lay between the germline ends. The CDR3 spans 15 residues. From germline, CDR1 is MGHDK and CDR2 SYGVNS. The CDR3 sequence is CASSETGGSNQPQHF. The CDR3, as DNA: TGTGCCAGCAGTGAAACCGGAGGGAGCAATCAGCCCCAGCATTTT.

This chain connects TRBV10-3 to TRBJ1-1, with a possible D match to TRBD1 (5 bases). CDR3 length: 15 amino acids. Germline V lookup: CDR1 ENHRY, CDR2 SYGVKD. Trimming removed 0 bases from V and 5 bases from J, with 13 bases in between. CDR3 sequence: CAISESGAGVTEAFF. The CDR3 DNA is TGTGCCATCAGTGAGTCCGGGGCGGGGGTTACTGAAGCTTTCTTT.

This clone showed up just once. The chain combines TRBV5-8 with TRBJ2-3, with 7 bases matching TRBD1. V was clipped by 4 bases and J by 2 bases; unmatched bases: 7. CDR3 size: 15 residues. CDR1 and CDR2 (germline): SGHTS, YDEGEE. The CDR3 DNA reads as TGTGCCAGCAGCCCCTGGACAGGAAACACAGATACGCAGTATTTT. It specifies CASSPWTGNTDTQYF. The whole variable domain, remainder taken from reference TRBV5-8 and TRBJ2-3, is EAGVTQSPTHLIKTRGQQATLRCSPISGHTSVYWYQQALGLGLQFLLWYDEGEERNRGNFPPRFSGRQFPNYSSELNVNALELEDSALYLCASSPWTGNTDTQYFGPGTRLTVL.

The DNA for the CDR3 is TGTGCCAGCAGAACAGACAGGGCACTGAACACTGAAGCTTTCTTT. Amino acids: CASRTDRALNTEAFF. The V call is TRBV28, the J call TRBJ1-1, with 7 positions matching TRBD1. This CDR3 has 15 amino acids. CDR1 and CDR2 from the germline V gene are MDHEN and SYDVKM. Unmatched junction bases numbered 7, after V lost 6 bases and J lost 0 bases.

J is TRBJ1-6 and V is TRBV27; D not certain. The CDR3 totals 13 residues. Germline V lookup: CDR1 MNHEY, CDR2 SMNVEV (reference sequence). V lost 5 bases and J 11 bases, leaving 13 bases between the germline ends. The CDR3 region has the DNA TGTGCCAGCAGTCCCCGGGTCGCGGCACCCCTCCACTTT. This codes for CASSPRVAAPLHF.